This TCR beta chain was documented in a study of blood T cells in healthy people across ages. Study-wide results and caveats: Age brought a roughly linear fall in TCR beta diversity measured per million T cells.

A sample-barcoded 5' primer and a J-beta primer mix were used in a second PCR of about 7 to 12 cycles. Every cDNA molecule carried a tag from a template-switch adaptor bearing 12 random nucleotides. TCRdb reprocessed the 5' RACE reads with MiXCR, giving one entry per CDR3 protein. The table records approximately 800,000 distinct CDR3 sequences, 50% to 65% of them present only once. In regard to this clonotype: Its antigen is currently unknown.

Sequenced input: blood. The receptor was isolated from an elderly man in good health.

The CDR3 sequence: CASSPLDPSTDTQYF. The CDR3 DNA reads TGTGCCAGCAGCCCTTTGGACCCCAGCACAGATACGCAGTATTTT. The chain uses TRBV28 and TRBJ2-3, with D uncertain. Deletions cut 6 bases from V and 0 bases from J, with 13 bases between. Germline loops: CDR1 MDHEN, CDR2 SYDVKM. There are 15 residues in the CDR3.